The source of this TCR beta chain is a study of blood T cell repertoires in COVID-19. Background on the study: Italy, Spain and the United States were the sources of the convalescent and acute COVID-19 samples. PBMCs, B-cell-depleted T cells, or T cells provided the cDNA or gDNA that made up the material.

CDR3 length equals 13 residues. The ends were cut back, 5 bases at V and 4 bases at J, with 11 bases in the middle. Germline V CDR1 and CDR2: SEHNR, FQNEAQ (reference sequence). Original handling: Estimation of nucleated cell counts relied on the amplification of reference gene primers. Profiled with immunoSEQ multiplex PCR; TCRdb holds only in-frame clones, not every one. The V and J calls and the clone size are those of that table, but D and trimming were determined from the DNA. The table has 100,000 or so clones, approximately 80% seen once. Sequencing input: peripheral blood. The sequence derives from a human donor in a cohort sampled during active COVID-19. The gene calls are TRBV7-9 and TRBJ1-2, with D maybe TRBD1 (5 bases). The CDR3 region has the DNA TGTGCCAGCAGCATAGGACAAGGCTATGGCTACACCTTC. This gives the protein CASSIGQGYGYTF. Variable domain in full (rest from reference TRBV7-9 and TRBJ1-2): DTGVSQNPRHKITKRGQNVTFRCDPISEHNRLYWYRQTLGQGPEFLTYFQNEAQLEKSRLLSDRFSAERPKGSFSTLEIQRTEQGDSAMYLCASSIGQGYGYTFGSGTRLTVV.